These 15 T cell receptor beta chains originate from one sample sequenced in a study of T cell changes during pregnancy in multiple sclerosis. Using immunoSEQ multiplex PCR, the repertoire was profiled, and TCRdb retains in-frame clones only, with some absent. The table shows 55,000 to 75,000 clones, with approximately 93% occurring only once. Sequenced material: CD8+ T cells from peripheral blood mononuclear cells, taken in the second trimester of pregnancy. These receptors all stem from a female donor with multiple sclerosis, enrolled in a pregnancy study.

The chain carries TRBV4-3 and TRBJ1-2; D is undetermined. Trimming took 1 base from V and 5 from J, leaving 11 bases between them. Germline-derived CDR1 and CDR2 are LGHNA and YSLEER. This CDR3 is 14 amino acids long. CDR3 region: CASSQAHGSYGYTF. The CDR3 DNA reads TGCGCCAGCAGCCAAGCTCACGGTTCTTATGGCTACACCTTC.

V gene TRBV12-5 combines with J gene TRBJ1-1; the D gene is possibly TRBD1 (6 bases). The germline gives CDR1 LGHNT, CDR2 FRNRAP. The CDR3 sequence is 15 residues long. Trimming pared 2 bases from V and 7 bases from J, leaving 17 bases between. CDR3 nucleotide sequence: TGTGCTAGTGGTTTGCCCGCAGGGGCCCAACGTGAAGCTTTCTTT. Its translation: CASGLPAGAQREAFF.

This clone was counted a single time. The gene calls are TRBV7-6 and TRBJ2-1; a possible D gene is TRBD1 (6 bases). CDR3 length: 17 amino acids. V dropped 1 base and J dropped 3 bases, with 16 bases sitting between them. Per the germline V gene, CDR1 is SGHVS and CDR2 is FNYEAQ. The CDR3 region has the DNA TGTGCCAGCAGCTTAGGGACAGTAGGTTCCCTCTACAATGAGCAGTTCTTC. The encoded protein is CASSLGTVGSLYNEQFF. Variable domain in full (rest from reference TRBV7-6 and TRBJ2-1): GAGVSQSPRYKVTKRGQDVALRCDPISGHVSLYWYRQALGQGPEFLTYFNYEAQQDKSGLPNDRFSAERPEGSISTLTIQRTEQRDSAMYRCASSLGTVGSLYNEQFFGPGTRLTVL.

In DNA, the CDR3 is TGTGCCAGCAGCCCCCGACTAGCAGATACGCAGTATTTT. Translated: CASSPRLADTQYF. J is TRBJ2-3 and V is TRBV7-6; D perhaps matches TRBD2 (6 bases). CDR3 size: 13 residues. Germline V lookup: CDR1 SGHVS, CDR2 FNYEAQ. The V end lost 5 bases, the J end lost 4 bases, and 10 bases lay between the germline ends.

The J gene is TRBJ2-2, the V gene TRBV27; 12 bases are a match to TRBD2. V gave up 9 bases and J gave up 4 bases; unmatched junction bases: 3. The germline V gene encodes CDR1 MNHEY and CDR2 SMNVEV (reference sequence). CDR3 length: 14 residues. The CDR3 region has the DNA TGTGCCAGTCGACTAGCGGGAGCCACCGGGGAGCTGTTTTTT. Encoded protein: CASRLAGATGELFF.

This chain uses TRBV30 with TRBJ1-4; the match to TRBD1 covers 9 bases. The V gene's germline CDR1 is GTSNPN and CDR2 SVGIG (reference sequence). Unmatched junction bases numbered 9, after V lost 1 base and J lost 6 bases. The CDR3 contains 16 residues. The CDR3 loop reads CAWSEGWGQGYEKLFF. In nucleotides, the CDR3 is TGTGCCTGGAGTGAGGGTTGGGGACAGGGATATGAAAAACTGTTTTTT. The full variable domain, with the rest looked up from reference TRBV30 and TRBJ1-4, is SQTIHQWPATLVQPVGSPLSLECTVEGTSNPNLYWYRQAAGRGLQLLFYSVGIGQISSEVPQNLSASRPQDRQFILSSKKLLLSDSGFYLCAWSEGWGQGYEKLFFGSGTQLSVL.

In nucleotides, the CDR3 is TGTGCCAGCAAAACCCGGGACAGTCATGAAAAACTGTTTTTT. Its protein product is CASKTRDSHEKLFF. The chain combines TRBV27 with TRBJ1-4, with TRBD1 matching over 7 bases. CDR1 is MNHEY, CDR2 SMNVEV, per germline (reference sequence). The CDR3 totals 14 residues. V gave up 7 bases and J gave up 6 bases; unmatched junction bases: 8.

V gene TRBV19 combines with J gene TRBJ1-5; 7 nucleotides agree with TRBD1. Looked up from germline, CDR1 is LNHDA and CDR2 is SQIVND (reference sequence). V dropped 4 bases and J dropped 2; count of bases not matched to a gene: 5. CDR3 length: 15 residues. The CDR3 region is CASSTRQGGNQPQHF. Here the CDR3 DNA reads TGTGCCAGTAGTACTCGGCAGGGGGGCAATCAGCCCCAGCATTTT.

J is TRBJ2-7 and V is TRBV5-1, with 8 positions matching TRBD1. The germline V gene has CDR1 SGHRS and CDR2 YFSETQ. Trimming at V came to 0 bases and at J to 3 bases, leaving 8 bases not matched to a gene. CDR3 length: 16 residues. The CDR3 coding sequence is TGCGCCAGCAGCTTGGAGGCAGGGGGCTTTTTCTACGAGCAGTACTTC. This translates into CASSLEAGGFFYEQYF.

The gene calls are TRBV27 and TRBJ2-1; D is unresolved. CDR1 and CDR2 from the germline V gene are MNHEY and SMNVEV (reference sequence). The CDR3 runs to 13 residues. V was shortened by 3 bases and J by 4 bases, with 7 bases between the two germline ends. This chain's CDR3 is CASSFDSYNEQFF. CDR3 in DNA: TGTGCCAGCAGTTTCGACTCTTACAATGAGCAGTTCTTC.

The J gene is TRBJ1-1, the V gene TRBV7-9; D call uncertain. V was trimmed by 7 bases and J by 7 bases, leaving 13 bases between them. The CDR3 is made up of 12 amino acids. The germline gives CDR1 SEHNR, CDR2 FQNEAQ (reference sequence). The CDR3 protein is CASTSSGLEAFF. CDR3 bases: TGTGCCAGCACCTCTTCTGGCCTTGAAGCTTTCTTT.

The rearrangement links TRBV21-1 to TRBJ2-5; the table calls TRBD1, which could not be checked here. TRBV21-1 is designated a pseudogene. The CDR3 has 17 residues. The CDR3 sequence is CASSKAPADRRWETQYF. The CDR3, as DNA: TGTGCCAGCAGCAAAGCCCCAGCGGACAGGAGGTGGGAGACCCAGTACTTC.

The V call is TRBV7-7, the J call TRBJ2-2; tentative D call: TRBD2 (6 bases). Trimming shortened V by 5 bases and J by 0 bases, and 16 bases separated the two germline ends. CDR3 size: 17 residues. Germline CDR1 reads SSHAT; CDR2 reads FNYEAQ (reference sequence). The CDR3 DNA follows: TGTGCCAGCAGCCCTCTGATAGCGGTTCCGAACACCGGGGAGCTGTTTTTT. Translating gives CASSPLIAVPNTGELFF.

CDR3 loop: CASSPRGGRAYNEQFF. Written as DNA, the CDR3 is TGCGCCAGCAGCCCCAGGGGCGGGAGGGCCTACAATGAGCAGTTCTTC. The chain combines TRBV5-1 with TRBJ2-1; the match to TRBD2 covers 9 bases. This CDR3 contains 16 residues. CDR1 SGHRS and CDR2 YFSETQ come from the germline V gene. Losses at the gene ends were 4 bases for V and 2 bases for J; bases not matched to a gene: 7.

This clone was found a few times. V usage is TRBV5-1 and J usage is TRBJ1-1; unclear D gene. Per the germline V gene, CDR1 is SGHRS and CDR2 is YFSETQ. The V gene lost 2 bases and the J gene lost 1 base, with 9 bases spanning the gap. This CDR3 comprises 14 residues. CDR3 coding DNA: TGCGCCAGCAGCTTCTCCGCCGGGAACACTGAAGCTTTCTTT. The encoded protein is CASSFSAGNTEAFF.